This is a list of T cell receptor beta chains from one sample in a study of identifying expanded T cells in peripheral blood. The table came from immunoSEQ multiplex PCR; TCRdb's copy has only in-frame clones and leaves some out. The sample holds tens of thousands of clones, 88% seen once. Input material: blood. These receptors originate from a person aged 18 to 70 in good health. Both conserved end residues are part of each CDR3. D genes are given only for firm matches.

d_call j_call v_call cdr3_aa
TRBD2 TRBJ2-2 TRBV2 CASSVRPSGGTGELFF
TRBD1 TRBJ2-2 TRBV5-1 CASSLPRGTGGFNTGELFF
TRBD2 TRBJ2-5 TRBV4-2 CASSRALAGGQETQYF
- TRBJ1-2 TRBV10-3 CAIGFRLGSGYTF
- TRBJ1-6 TRBV19 CASSIKGALIPLHF
TRBD2 TRBJ2-2 TRBV13 CASSLGSAGGNTGELFF
- TRBJ2-7 TRBV27 CATGPNSYEQYF
- TRBJ2-1 TRBV6-4 CASAPSGQGVSRQFF
- TRBJ1-3 TRBV4-1 CASSSQGTQGNPGNTIYF
- TRBJ1-5 TRBV19 CASSSDGSNQPQHF
- TRBJ2-5 TRBV5-4 CASSSSRVLETQYF
TRBD1 TRBJ2-7 TRBV29-1 CSVESRTGDHYEQYF
TRBD2 TRBJ2-5 TRBV12-5 CASGSLGTSQTQYF
TRBD1 TRBJ1-2 TRBV19 CASSIYHPGQGMDGYTF
- TRBJ1-6 TRBV21-1 CASSPRYGSYNSPLHF